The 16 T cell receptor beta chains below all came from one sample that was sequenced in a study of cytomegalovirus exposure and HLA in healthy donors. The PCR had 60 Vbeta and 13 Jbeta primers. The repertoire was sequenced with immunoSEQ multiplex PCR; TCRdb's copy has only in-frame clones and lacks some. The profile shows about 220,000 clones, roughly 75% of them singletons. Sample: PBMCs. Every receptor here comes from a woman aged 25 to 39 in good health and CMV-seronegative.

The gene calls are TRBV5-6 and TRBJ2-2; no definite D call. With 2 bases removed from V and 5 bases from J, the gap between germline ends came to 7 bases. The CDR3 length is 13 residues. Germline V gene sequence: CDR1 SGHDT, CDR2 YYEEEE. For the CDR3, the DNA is TGTGCCAGCAGCTTACGAGAAACCGGGGAGCTGTTTTTT. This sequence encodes CASSLRETGELFF.

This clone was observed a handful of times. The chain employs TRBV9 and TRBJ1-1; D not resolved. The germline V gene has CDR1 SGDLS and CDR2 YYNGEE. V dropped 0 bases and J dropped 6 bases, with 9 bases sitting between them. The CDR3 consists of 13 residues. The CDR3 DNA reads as TGTGCCAGCAGCGTAGAGAGCACGGCTGAAGCTTTCTTT. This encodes CASSVESTAEAFF.

The CDR3 DNA is TGTGCCAGCAGTTTCGGGATCCAGGCTCTTGCTAATGAAAAACTGTTTTTT. Amino acid sequence: CASSFGIQALANEKLFF. The chain employs TRBV28 and TRBJ1-4; D ambiguous. The CDR3 runs to 17 residues. Trimming cost V 3 bases and J 3 bases, with 17 bases left between them. Per the germline V gene, CDR1 is MDHEN and CDR2 is SYDVKM.

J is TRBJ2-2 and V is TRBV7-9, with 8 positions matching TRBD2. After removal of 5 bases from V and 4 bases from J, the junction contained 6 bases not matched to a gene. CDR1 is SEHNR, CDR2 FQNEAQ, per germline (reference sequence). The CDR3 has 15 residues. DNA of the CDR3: TGTGCCAGCAGCCGGGGGGGCCGCTTCACCGGGGAGCTGTTTTTT. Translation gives CASSRGGRFTGELFF. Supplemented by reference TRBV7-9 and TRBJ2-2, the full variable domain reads DTGVSQNPRHKITKRGQNVTFRCDPISEHNRLYWYRQTLGQGPEFLTYFQNEAQLEKSRLLSDRFSAERPKGSFSTLEIQRTEQGDSAMYLCASSRGGRFTGELFFGEGSRLTVL.

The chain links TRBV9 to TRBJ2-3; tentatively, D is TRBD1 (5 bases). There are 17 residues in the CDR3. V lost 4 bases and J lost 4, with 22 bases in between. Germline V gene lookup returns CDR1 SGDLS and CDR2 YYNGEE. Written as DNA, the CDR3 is TGTGCCAGCAGCCTAATGGGGCCACCCCAGCTCGCAGATACGCAGTATTTT. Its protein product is CASSLMGPPQLADTQYF.

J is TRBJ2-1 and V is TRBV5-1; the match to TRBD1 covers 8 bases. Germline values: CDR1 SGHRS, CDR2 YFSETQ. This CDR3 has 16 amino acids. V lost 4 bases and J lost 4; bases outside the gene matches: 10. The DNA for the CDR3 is TGCGCCAGCAGCCCCCGACAGGGGTCTTCGTACAATGAGCAGTTCTTC. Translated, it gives CASSPRQGSSYNEQFF.

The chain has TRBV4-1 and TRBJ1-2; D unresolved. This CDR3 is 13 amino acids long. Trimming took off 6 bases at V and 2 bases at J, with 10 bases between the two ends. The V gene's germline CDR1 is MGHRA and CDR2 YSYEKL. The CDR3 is CASRPTTNYGYTF. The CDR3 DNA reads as TGCGCCAGCAGGCCAACTACCAACTATGGCTACACCTTC.

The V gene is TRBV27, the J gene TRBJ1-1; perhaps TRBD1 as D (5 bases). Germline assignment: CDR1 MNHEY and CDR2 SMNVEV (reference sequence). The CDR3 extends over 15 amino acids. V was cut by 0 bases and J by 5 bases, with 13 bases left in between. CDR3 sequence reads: CASSLSGTGGTEAFF. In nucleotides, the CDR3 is TGTGCCAGCAGTTTATCGGGGACTGGGGGGACTGAAGCTTTCTTT.

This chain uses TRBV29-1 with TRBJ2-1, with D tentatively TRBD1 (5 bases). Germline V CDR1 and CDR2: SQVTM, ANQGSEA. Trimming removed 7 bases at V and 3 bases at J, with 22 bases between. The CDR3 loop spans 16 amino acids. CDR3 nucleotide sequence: TGCAGCGCCGTTAATGGGGCGAACAATGTCTACAATGAGCAGTTCTTC. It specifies CSAVNGANNVYNEQFF.

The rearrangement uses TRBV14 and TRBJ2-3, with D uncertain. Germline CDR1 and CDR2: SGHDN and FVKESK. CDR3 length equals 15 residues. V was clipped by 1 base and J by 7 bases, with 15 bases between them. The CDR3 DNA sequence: TGTGCCAGCAGCCAAGTTCGCGTCCCTCTAAATACGCAGTATTTT. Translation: CASSQVRVPLNTQYF.

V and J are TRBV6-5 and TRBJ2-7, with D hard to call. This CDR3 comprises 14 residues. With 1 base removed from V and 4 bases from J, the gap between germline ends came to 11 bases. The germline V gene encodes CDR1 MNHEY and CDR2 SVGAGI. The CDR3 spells CASSYLEEEYEQYF. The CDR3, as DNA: TGTGCCAGCAGTTACTTAGAGGAAGAGTACGAGCAGTACTTC.

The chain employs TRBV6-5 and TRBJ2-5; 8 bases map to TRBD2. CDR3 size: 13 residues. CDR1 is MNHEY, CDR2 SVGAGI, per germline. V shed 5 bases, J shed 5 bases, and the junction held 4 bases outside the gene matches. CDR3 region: CASSPGGLETQYF. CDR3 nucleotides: TGTGCCAGCAGTCCGGGAGGGCTGGAGACCCAGTACTTC.

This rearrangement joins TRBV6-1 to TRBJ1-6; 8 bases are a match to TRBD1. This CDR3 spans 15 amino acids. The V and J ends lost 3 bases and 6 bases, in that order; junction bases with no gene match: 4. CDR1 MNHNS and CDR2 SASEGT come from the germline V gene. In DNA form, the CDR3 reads TGTGCCAGCAGTGACCAGGGGGCGGGTAATTCACCCCTCCACTTT. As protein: CASSDQGAGNSPLHF.

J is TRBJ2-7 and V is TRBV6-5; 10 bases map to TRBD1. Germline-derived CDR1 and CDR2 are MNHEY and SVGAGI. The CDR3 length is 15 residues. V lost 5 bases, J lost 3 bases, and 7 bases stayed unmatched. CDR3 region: CASSGEDRGFYEQYF. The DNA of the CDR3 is TGTGCCAGCAGTGGCGAGGACAGGGGGTTCTACGAGCAGTACTTC.

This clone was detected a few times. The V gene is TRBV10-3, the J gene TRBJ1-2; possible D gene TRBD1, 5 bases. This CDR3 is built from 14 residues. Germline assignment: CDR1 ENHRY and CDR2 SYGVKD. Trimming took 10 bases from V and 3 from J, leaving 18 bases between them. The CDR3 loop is CATRETGDYYGYTF. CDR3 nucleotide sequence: TGTGCCACCAGGGAGACCGGAGACTACTATGGCTACACCTTC.

The CDR3 reads CASSEKGRGTGELFF. CDR3 in DNA: TGTGCCAGCAGTGAAAAGGGCAGGGGCACCGGGGAGCTGTTTTTT. The chain has TRBV25-1 and TRBJ2-2; possible D gene TRBD1, 6 bases. Germline V CDR1 and CDR2: MGHDK, SYGVNS. The CDR3 runs to 15 residues. V lost 2 bases to trimming and J lost 4 bases, with 11 bases between them.